This passage covers 4 T cell receptor beta chains from one sample sequenced in a study of early T cells in non-severe SARS-CoV-2 infection (dated by TCRdb to the early 2020s). Receptor amplification or capture employed 5' RACE. The run used a NextSeq 500. TCRdb reprocessed the public reads (quality trimming at Q25 with fastp, clone calling with MiXCR) and kept in-frame beta chains. All rows with the same CDR3 protein become a single entry with the most common DNA and genes. This sample is represented by some 30,000 distinct CDR3 sequences; more than 4% of them were singletons. 6.3% of the sample lies in the top ten. Sequenced sample: whole blood. The receptors stem from an adult who was a healthcare worker with PCR-confirmed SARS-CoV-2 infection or an uninfected control (not recorded which).

V usage is TRBV30 and J usage is TRBJ2-7; D might be TRBD2 (6 bases). Trimming took 6 bases from V and 7 from J, leaving 13 bases between them. This CDR3 region has 11 residues. Germline V gene data show CDR1 as GTSNPN and CDR2 as SVGIG (reference sequence). The CDR3 loop is CACRFAGEQYF. The DNA of the CDR3 is TGTGCCTGTCGATTTGCGGGGGAGCAGTACTTC. Variable domain in full (rest from reference TRBV30 and TRBJ2-7): SQTIHQWPATLVQPVGSPLSLECTVEGTSNPNLYWYRQAAGRGLQLLFYSVGIGQISSEVPQNLSASRPQDRQFILSSKKLLLSDSGFYLCACRFAGEQYFGPGTRLTVT.

This clonotype was seen ten or more times. The V and J genes are TRBV6-6 and TRBJ1-2; 7 positions match TRBD1. Germline CDR1 is MNHNY and CDR2 is SVGAGI (reference sequence). After removal of 5 bases from V and 0 bases from J, the junction contained 6 bases not matched to a gene. This CDR3 contains 15 residues. This CDR3 is CASSQGRGPNYGYTF. CDR3 in DNA: TGTGCCAGCAGTCAAGGAAGGGGGCCTAACTATGGCTACACCTTC.

This clonotype was seen ten or more times. The chain couples TRBV7-9 to TRBJ2-7; 13 nucleotides line up with TRBD2. Trimming removed 10 bases from V and 5 bases from J; junction bases left unmatched: 5. Germline loops: CDR1 SEHNR, CDR2 FQNEAQ (reference sequence). The CDR3 is 13 residues long. CDR3 protein: CATTSGRGNEQYF. CDR3 bases: TGTGCCACTACTAGCGGGAGGGGAAACGAGCAGTACTTC.

This clonotype showed up many times. V is TRBV5-1 and J is TRBJ2-6; D ambiguous. Trimming cost V 4 bases and J 0 bases, with 8 bases left between them. Per germline, CDR1 SGHRS and CDR2 YFSETQ. The CDR3 is 15 amino acids. Here the CDR3 DNA reads TGCGCCAGCAGCACAACGGCCTCTGGGGCCAACGTCCTGACTTTC. This gives the protein CASSTTASGANVLTF.